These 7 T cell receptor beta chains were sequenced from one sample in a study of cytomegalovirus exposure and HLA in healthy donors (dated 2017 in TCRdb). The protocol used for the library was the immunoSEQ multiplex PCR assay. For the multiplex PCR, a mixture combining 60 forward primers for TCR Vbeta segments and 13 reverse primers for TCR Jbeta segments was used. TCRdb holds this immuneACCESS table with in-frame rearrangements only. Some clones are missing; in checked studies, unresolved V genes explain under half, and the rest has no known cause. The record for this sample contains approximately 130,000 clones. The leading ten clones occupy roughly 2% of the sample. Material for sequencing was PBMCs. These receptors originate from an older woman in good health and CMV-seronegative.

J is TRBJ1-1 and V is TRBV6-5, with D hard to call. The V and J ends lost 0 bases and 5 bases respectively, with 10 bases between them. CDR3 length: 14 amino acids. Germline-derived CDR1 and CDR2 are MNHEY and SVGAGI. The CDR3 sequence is CASSYSRGSTEAFF. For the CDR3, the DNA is TGTGCCAGCAGTTACTCGCGGGGAAGTACTGAAGCTTTCTTT.

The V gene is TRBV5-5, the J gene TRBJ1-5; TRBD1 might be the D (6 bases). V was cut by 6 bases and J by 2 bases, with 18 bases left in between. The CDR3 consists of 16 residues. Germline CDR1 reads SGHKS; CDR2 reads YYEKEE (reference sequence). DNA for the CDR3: TGTGCCAGCACCCATGAGGGGGGGGGCGGCAATCAGCCCCAGCATTTT. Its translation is CASTHEGGGGNQPQHF.

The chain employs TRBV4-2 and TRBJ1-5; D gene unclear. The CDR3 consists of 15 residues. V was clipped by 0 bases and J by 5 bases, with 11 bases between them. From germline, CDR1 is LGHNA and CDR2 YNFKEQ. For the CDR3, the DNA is TGTGCCAGCAGCCAAGAGGTTTCCGGGGATCAGCCCCAGCATTTT. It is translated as CASSQEVSGDQPQHF.

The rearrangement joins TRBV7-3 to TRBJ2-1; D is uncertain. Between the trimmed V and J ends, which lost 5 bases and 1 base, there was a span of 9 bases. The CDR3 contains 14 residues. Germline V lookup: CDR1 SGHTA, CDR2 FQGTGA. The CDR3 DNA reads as TGTGCCAGCAGCGCTTTAGAGTCCTACAATGAGCAGTTCTTC. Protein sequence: CASSALESYNEQFF.

The CDR3 sequence is CASSPNSGTGSYEQYF. Here the CDR3 DNA reads TGTGCCAGCTCCCCGAATTCCGGGACAGGGTCCTACGAGCAGTACTTC. The J gene is TRBJ2-7, the V gene TRBV18, with 9 bases lining up with TRBD1. This CDR3 contains 16 residues. Germline CDR1 reads KGHSH; CDR2 reads LQKENI. The V segment lost 6 bases and the J segment 1 base; nucleotides outside the gene matches: 10. Supplemented by reference TRBV18 and TRBJ2-7, the full variable domain reads NAGVMQNPRHLVRRRGQEARLRCSPMKGHSHVYWYRQLPEEGLKFMVYLQKENIIDESGMPKERFSAEFPKEGPSILRIQQVVRGDSAAYFCASSPNSGTGSYEQYFGPGTRLTVT.

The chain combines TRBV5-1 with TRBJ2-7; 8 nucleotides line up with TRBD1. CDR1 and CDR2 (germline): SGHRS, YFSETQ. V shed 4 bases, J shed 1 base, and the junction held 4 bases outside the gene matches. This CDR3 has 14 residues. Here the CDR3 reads CASSPGQVSYEQYF. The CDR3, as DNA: TGCGCCAGCAGCCCGGGACAGGTATCCTACGAGCAGTACTTC.

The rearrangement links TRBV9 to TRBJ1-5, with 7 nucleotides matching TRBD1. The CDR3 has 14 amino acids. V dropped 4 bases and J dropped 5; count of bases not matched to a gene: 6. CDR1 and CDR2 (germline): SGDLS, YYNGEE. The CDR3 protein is CASSLTGVDQPQHF. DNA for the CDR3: TGTGCCAGCAGCCTCACAGGGGTAGATCAGCCCCAGCATTTT.